Each of the 10 T cell receptor beta chains below was sequenced from the same sample in a study of CXCR3-negative and CXCR3-positive naive CD8 T cells. In preparing the TRB cDNA libraries, 5' RACE with UMI labels was used. TCRdb reprocessed the 5' RACE reads; each CDR3 protein has one entry and no DNA is given. Its clone listing holds around 140,000 distinct CDR3 sequences. Sequenced input: naive CXCR3- CD8+ T cells from blood. Sample subset: CD45RO-CCR7+CD27+CD95- naive CD8+ T cells lacking CXCR3 (TNR3-). These receptors were obtained from a human donor in good health. Some clones in this sample may be carry-over from other donors' samples.

V usage is TRBV12-3 or TRBV12-4 and J usage is TRBJ2-1. The CDR3 totals 17 residues. This chain's CDR3 is CASSLAGTLSSYNEQFF.

V usage is TRBV9 and J usage is TRBJ2-1; without DNA, the TCRdb call of TRBD2 cannot be checked. The CDR3 has 16 residues. The germline gives CDR1 SGDLS, CDR2 YYNGEE. CDR3 loop: CASSVVVDPTGNEQFF.

This sequence joins TRBV20-1 and TRBJ1-2; TCRdb selects TRBD1, and the lack of DNA leaves this call unchecked. The CDR3 contains 16 residues. Germline CDR1 DFQATT, CDR2 SNEGSKA (reference sequence). CDR3 in amino acids: CSARETHPGTGRGYTF.

V usage is TRBV20-1 and J usage is TRBJ1-2. The CDR3 consists of 16 residues. Germline CDR1 and CDR2: DFQATT and SNEGSKA (reference sequence). The CDR3 here is CSARVRRVIANYGYTF.

The chain combines TRBV6-5 with TRBJ2-7; TCRdb's D call, TRBD2, is unchecked because there is no DNA. This CDR3 is 15 amino acids long. Germline V gene lookup returns CDR1 MNHEY and CDR2 SVGAGI. CDR3 loop: CASRDPGPLSGEQYF.

The genes are TRBV20-1 and TRBJ1-1; the D call from TCRdb, TRBD1, cannot be confirmed without DNA. The germline V gene has CDR1 DFQATT and CDR2 SNEGSKA (reference sequence). The CDR3 sequence is 19 residues long. Here the CDR3 reads CSARDLGAQGMGTNTEAFF.

The V call is TRBV5-1, the J call TRBJ2-2; checking the TCRdb D call of TRBD2 is not possible without DNA. The CDR3 length is 16 residues. Per germline, CDR1 SGHRS and CDR2 YFSETQ. CDR3 in amino acids: CASSTPGLAHTGELFF.

This chain uses TRBV28 with TRBJ2-3; TCRdb reports TRBD2, a call that lacks DNA to check it against. CDR1 and CDR2 from the germline V gene are MDHEN and SYDVKM. CDR3 length: 15 amino acids. The CDR3 loop reads CASSSGTSDTDTQYF.

This chain joins TRBV29-1 and TRBJ1-6. The V gene's germline CDR1 is SQVTM and CDR2 ANQGSEA. The CDR3 spans 15 residues. CDR3: CSVEDQTDPNSPLHF.

The V call is TRBV29-1, the J call TRBJ2-7; TCRdb reports TRBD1, a call that lacks DNA to check it against. Germline loops: CDR1 SQVTM, CDR2 ANQGSEA. The CDR3 runs to 15 residues. The CDR3 here is CSVLNYRDRKYEQYF.